The clone carrying this T cell receptor beta chain was picked up many times. The target antigen is unknown. The time point here: persistent/refractory GD, antithyroid drugs over 5 years with positive TRAb. Extracted PBMC RNA gave rise to the TCR library. Criteria from the American Thyroid Association guidelines were applied to diagnose Graves' disease. These data are taken from a study of regulatory T cells in long-lasting Graves disease. Study as a whole: Over 5 years on antithyroid drugs plus positive TSH receptor antibodies marked Graves' disease as persistent. Broader study findings: Graves' patients with persistent disease showed TCR diversity lower than patients newly diagnosed. Persistent disease showed a preference for TRBV28, TRBJ1-2 and TRBJ2-5.

Arm-PCR of CDR3 regions and iRepertoire HTBI primers were used to build TCR beta libraries. MiXCR, applied by TCRdb to the multiplex PCR reads, yields one record per CDR3 protein. The repertoire holds 360,000 or so distinct CDR3 sequences, with roughly 25% as singletons. In germline, CDR1 is MDHEN, CDR2 SYDVKM. The CDR3 consists of 14 residues. V lost 5 bases to trimming and J lost 4 bases; unmatched junction nucleotides: 8. The source of this sequence is a woman in her forties with Graves disease. Source: peripheral blood mononuclear cells (PBMCs), taken when the disease was refractory, from a patient treated with antithyroid drugs. The rearrangement uses TRBV28 and TRBJ2-7; TRBD1 matches at 7 bases. The CDR3 nucleotides read TGTGCCAGCAGTGGCCCCCCAGGGGGTTACGAGCAGTACTTC. Encoded protein: CASSGPPGGYEQYF.